The source of this T cell receptor (beta chain) is a study of blood T cell repertoires in COVID-19 (dated by TCRdb to 2020 to 2022). At the level of the whole study: Collaborator samples came from the United States, Italy and Spain and covered acute and convalescent phases of COVID-19. Subjects who had been exposed to COVID-19, were actively infected with it, or had recovered from it provided the deeply sampled blood TCRbeta repertoires that made up the dataset. The repertoires were made available in a free public database intended to serve as a resource for research on the immune response to SARS-CoV-2. A de-identified subject ID, COVID-19 status, age in years and sex were almost always included in the sample metadata. The prospective study material was composed of cDNA or gDNA derived from T cells, B-cell-depleted T cells, or PBMCs. The samples were drawn from two sources: the first 160 participants of the ongoing ImmuneRACE study, and 950 to 1,500 subjects contributed by 6 global collaborators. Where available, HLA class I and class II types were obtained from metadata supplied by the sample provider rather than from assay-based typing. Points the paper makes about the study in general: The quantity of clinical and demographic metadata differed by source and by participant and was supplied without curation.

From its cysteine to its phenylalanine, the CDR3 spans 12 amino acids. CDR3 DNA is the only sequence kept; it has 36 bases, read in frame from the first base. Per the germline V gene (reference sequence), MNHEY is the CDR1 and SMNVEV is the CDR2. V has 5 bases trimmed and J has 4 bases trimmed; junction bases matching no gene number 0. TCRbeta CDR3 regions were amplified from genomic DNA by means of the immunoSEQ Assay, a bias-controlled multiplex PCR. In the authors' own workflow: Nucleated cell counts per sample were estimated from amplification of reference gene primers within the assay. To quantify the absolute abundance of each unique TCRbeta CDR3 rearrangement, sequence reads were collapsed and filtered. For each sample, productive Simpson clonality was calculated as the square root of Simpson's diversity index across productive rearrangements. What TCRdb holds here is the immuneACCESS table cut down to in-frame rearrangements. Part of the clones is not present; checked against another copy, under half of the missing clones reflect an unresolved V gene, and the others are unexplained. V, J and clone size are taken as reported in that table, and D and trimming were inferred from the DNA itself. For this sample the table gives 200,000 or so clones, of which approximately 78% were detected only once. Of the sample, about 9.4% is held by the ten largest clones.

In regard to this clone: Its antigen is not yet known. No base quality values were provided; no much bigger clone lies one nucleotide off.

Whole blood was collected in K2EDTA tubes by collaborating institutions according to the institutions' own protocols. Collaborator samples were shipped for TCRbeta analysis as frozen whole blood, isolated PBMCs, or DNA extracted from either sample type. Rearrangement joined TRBV27 to TRBJ2-5, with 8 bases aligning to TRBD2. This TCR came from a woman older than 75 with acute or convalescent COVID-19. Source material: peripheral blood. The sequence in DNA is TGTGCCAGCAGTACTAGCGGAGAGACCCAGTACTTC. This translates into CASSTSGETQYF.